This paragraph covers one T cell receptor (beta chain) sequence. During active infection, Seattle patients enrolled and were then monitored through disease. This specimen comes from a study of blood T cell repertoires in COVID-19. In the study's own analysis: Using reference gene primer amplification, nucleated cell counts were estimated. Libraries were prepared by immunoSEQ multiplex PCR; TCRdb keeps only in-frame clonotypes and omits some of them. The DNA was the basis for D and trimming; V, J and clone size are from that table. The sample holds about 170,000 clones, about 90% seen once. The CDR3 extends over 18 amino acids. The germline V gene has CDR1 SGHRS and CDR2 YFSETQ. The ends were cut back, 0 bases at V and 4 bases at J, with 22 bases in the middle.

The chain joins TRBV5-1 to TRBJ2-5; D possibly corresponds to TRBD2 (6 bases). The TCR originated in a woman aged 55-69 years with COVID-19, enrolled during active disease. The material sequenced was peripheral blood. In DNA form, the CDR3 reads TGCGCCAGCAGCTTGGCTTTCCGGGACCGGAGGGGCGCAGAGACCCAGTACTTC. Protein product: CASSLAFRDRRGAETQYF.